These 21 T cell receptor beta chains came from one sample sequenced in a study of CD8 T cells in ankylosing spondylitis (dated 2017 in TCRdb). Library preparation used 5' RACE. For sequencing, an Illumina HiSeq 2500 was employed. In TCRdb, the public reads were trimmed at Q25 with fastp and aligned with MiXCR, with productive beta chains retained. Every CDR3 protein is listed once, alongside the most common genes and DNA of its rows. The sample has 300,000 to 400,000 distinct CDR3 sequences on record, roughly 14% of them singletons. In total, the top ten clones hold 0.9% to 1.2% of the sample. The sample consisted of blood, either unsorted or a sorted T cell fraction (not recorded which). Receptors originate from a male donor with ankylosing spondylitis or in good health (not recorded which).

The rearrangement joins TRBV6-1 to TRBJ2-2, with 9 bases identical to TRBD2. Germline loops: CDR1 MNHNS, CDR2 SASEGT. Trimming at V came to 2 bases and at J to 5 bases, leaving 3 bases not matched to a gene. The CDR3 is 15 amino acids. CDR3 in DNA: TGTGCCAGCAGTGAACGAAGCGGGGGGACCGGGGAGCTGTTTTTT. It encodes CASSERSGGTGELFF.

The chain couples TRBV5-1 to TRBJ1-1; the D gene is possibly TRBD1 (6 bases). Trimming removed 4 bases from V and 2 bases from J, with 12 bases in between. The germline gives CDR1 SGHRS, CDR2 YFSETQ. This CDR3 region has 14 residues. CDR3 in DNA: TGCGCCAGCAGCCCGGACAGTAGAAACACTGAAGCTTTCTTT. This gives the protein CASSPDSRNTEAFF.

The V and J genes are TRBV10-3 and TRBJ2-2, with 13 bases aligning to TRBD2. This CDR3 spans 17 amino acids. V lost 7 bases and J lost 3; bases outside the gene matches: 8. Germline V gives CDR1 ENHRY, CDR2 SYGVKD. In DNA, the CDR3 is TGTGCCATCACCGAGACTAGCGGGGGGACCGACACCGGGGAGCTGTTTTTT. Amino acid sequence: CAITETSGGTDTGELFF.

The chain carries TRBV19 and TRBJ1-1, with 7 bases that match TRBD1. Germline trimming cut 5 bases from V and 3 bases from J; bases unmatched to any gene: 15. Germline loops: CDR1 LNHDA, CDR2 SQIVND (reference sequence). There are 17 residues in the CDR3. The CDR3 sequence is CASSGRQGLPGDTEAFF. The CDR3 bases are TGTGCCAGTAGTGGTCGACAGGGACTCCCGGGGGACACTGAAGCTTTCTTT.

At least ten counts were recorded for this clonotype. V gene TRBV28 combines with J gene TRBJ2-1; D call uncertain. The CDR3 length is 15 residues. Per the germline V gene, CDR1 is MDHEN and CDR2 is SYDVKM. Trimming pared 2 bases from V and 4 bases from J, leaving 12 bases between. The CDR3 loop reads CASSLLLGIYNEQFF. CDR3 bases: TGTGCCAGCAGTTTACTCCTGGGGATATACAATGAGCAGTTCTTC.

This clonotype was found many times. V and J are TRBV25-1 and TRBJ1-2, with D tentatively TRBD1 (5 bases). CDR1 is MGHDK, CDR2 SYGVNS, per germline. The V and J ends lost 2 bases and 7 bases respectively, with 11 bases between them. The CDR3 length is 13 residues. The CDR3 reads CASSEGGRGGYTF. CDR3 bases: TGTGCCAGCAGTGAAGGGGGAAGGGGTGGCTACACCTTC.

The V and J genes are TRBV7-9 and TRBJ2-7, with D perhaps matching TRBD1 or TRBD2 (6 bases each). Trimming removed 3 bases at V and 5 bases at J, with 11 bases between. From germline, CDR1 is SEHNR and CDR2 FQNEAQ (reference sequence). The CDR3 has 13 residues. The CDR3 is CASSFWGADEQYF. CDR3 bases: TGTGCCAGCAGCTTTTGGGGGGCCGACGAGCAGTACTTC.

CDR3 nucleotide sequence: TGTGCCAGCAGTGATTCAGGGGGCGGCGGCACTGAAGCTTTCTTT. Protein sequence: CASSDSGGGGTEAFF. The chain employs TRBV12-3 or TRBV12-4 and TRBJ1-1; TRBD1 aligns across 8 bases. CDR3 length: 15 amino acids. The ends lost 5 bases at V and 4 bases at J; junction bases unmatched: 9.

The CDR3 protein is CASSPWTSGSETQYF. The CDR3 DNA reads as TGTGCCAGCTCACCCTGGACTAGCGGGAGTGAGACCCAGTACTTC. The J gene is TRBJ2-5, the V gene TRBV18, with 13 bases identical to TRBD2. V was clipped by 3 bases and J by 5 bases; unmatched bases: 3. Germline lookup yields CDR1 KGHSH and CDR2 LQKENI. This CDR3 region has 15 residues.

The chain uses TRBV5-1 and TRBJ2-4; possible D gene TRBD2, 6 bases. V shed 1 base and J shed 6 bases, with 20 bases lying between them. The germline V gene encodes CDR1 SGHRS and CDR2 YFSETQ. The CDR3 sequence is 17 residues long. In nucleotides, the CDR3 is TGCGCCAGCAGCTTGACTAGCTTCCAAACCCCTTCAAACATTCAGTACTTC. Its protein is CASSLTSFQTPSNIQYF.

This clonotype appeared a few times. The chain recombines TRBV18 with TRBJ1-6, with 7 bases lining up with TRBD1. The V and J ends lost 5 bases and 6 bases, in that order; junction bases with no gene match: 4. CDR1 KGHSH and CDR2 LQKENI come from the germline V gene. This CDR3 has 14 amino acids. CDR3 DNA: TGTGCCAGCTCAGGCGGGACAGTTAATTCACCCCTCCACTTT. Residues: CASSGGTVNSPLHF. Looking up the rest from reference TRBV18 and TRBJ1-6 gives the full variable domain: NAGVMQNPRHLVRRRGQEARLRCSPMKGHSHVYWYRQLPEEGLKFMVYLQKENIIDESGMPKERFSAEFPKEGPSILRIQQVVRGDSAAYFCASSGGTVNSPLHFGNGTRLTVT.

The V gene is TRBV5-6, the J gene TRBJ1-5, with 7 positions matching TRBD1. The CDR3 runs 15 residues. After removal of 4 bases from V and 4 bases from J, the junction contained 8 bases not matched to a gene. Germline CDR1 and CDR2: SGHDT and YYEEEE. CDR3 coding DNA: TGTGCCAGCAGCCTCCGACAGGGTTGGAATCAGCCCCAGCATTTT. Its translation is CASSLRQGWNQPQHF. Full variable domain (outside the CDR3, taken from reference TRBV5-6 and TRBJ1-5): DAGVTQSPTHLIKTRGQQVTLRCSPKSGHDTVSWYQQALGQGPQFIFQYYEEEERQRGNFPDRFSGHQFPNYSSELNVNALLLGDSALYLCASSLRQGWNQPQHFGDGTRLSIL.

This clonotype was detected only a few times. This sequence joins TRBV5-1 and TRBJ2-1; 9 bases are a match to TRBD2. With 5 bases clipped from V and 2 bases from J, the junction kept 2 bases outside the gene matches. The CDR3 length is 14 residues. Looked up from germline, CDR1 is SGHRS and CDR2 is YFSETQ. The CDR3 coding sequence is TGCGCCAGCAGGGAGCGGGAGGCCTACAATGAGCAGTTCTTC. This sequence encodes CASREREAYNEQFF.

This clonotype was counted ten times or more. The V gene is TRBV5-1, the J gene TRBJ2-1, with 11 bases identical to TRBD2. Germline V lookup: CDR1 SGHRS, CDR2 YFSETQ. V shed 4 bases, J shed 6 bases, and the junction held 6 bases outside the gene matches. This CDR3 comprises 15 residues. The DNA for the CDR3 is TGCGCCAGCAGCCAGTCACTAGCGGGAGCCAATGAGCAGTTCTTC. Its translation is CASSQSLAGANEQFF.

The chain joins TRBV2 to TRBJ1-2; a possible D gene is TRBD1 (6 bases). The CDR3 sequence is 11 residues long. V was clipped by 7 bases and J by 8 bases, with 11 bases between them. Germline-derived CDR1 and CDR2 are SNHLY and FYNNEI. Written as DNA, the CDR3 is TGTGCCAGCACGACAGGACGGGGCTACACCTTC. Residues: CASTTGRGYTF. The entire variable domain, with the rest obtained from reference TRBV2 and TRBJ1-2, is as follows: EPEVTQTPSHQVTQMGQEVILRCVPISNHLYFYWYRQILGQKVEFLVSFYNNEISEKSEIFDDQFSVERPDGSNFTLKIRSTKLEDSAMYFCASTTGRGYTFGSGTRLTVV.

This clonotype was observed a few times. The J gene is TRBJ2-1, the V gene TRBV3-1; 8 bases are shared with TRBD1. The CDR3 runs 15 residues. Germline V lookup: CDR1 LGHDT, CDR2 YNNKEL (reference sequence). J was trimmed by 5 bases and V by 2 bases; bases with no gene match: 5. DNA for the CDR3: TGTGCCAGCAGCCAATTGACAGGGGATCACAATGAGCAGTTCTTC. Amino acid sequence: CASSQLTGDHNEQFF.

This clonotype was observed a handful of times. This chain joins TRBV12-5 and TRBJ2-1; no definite D call. Trimming left V 1 base short and J 15 bases short, with 7 bases between. This CDR3 region has 10 residues. Per the germline V gene, CDR1 is LGHNT and CDR2 is FRNRAP. CDR3 amino acids: CASGLEAMFF. CDR3 in DNA: TGTGCTAGTGGTTTGGAAGCTATGTTCTTC.

This clonotype has a handful of counts. This chain links TRBV9 with TRBJ1-2; D is uncertain. V dropped 1 base and J dropped 3 bases, with 7 bases sitting between them. Per germline, CDR1 SGDLS and CDR2 YYNGEE. This CDR3 is 13 amino acids long. The CDR3 nucleotides read TGTGCCAGCAGCGTAATCGGGGACTATGGCTACACCTTC. Translating gives CASSVIGDYGYTF.

There are many counts of this clonotype. The rearrangement links TRBV12-3 or TRBV12-4 to TRBJ1-1; D might be TRBD1 (6 bases). There are 16 residues in the CDR3. Trimming pared 3 bases from V and 2 bases from J, leaving 16 bases between. CDR3 coding DNA: TGTGCCAGCAGTTTTGGGAAGGGGACACCAAACACTGAAGCTTTCTTT. Translated: CASSFGKGTPNTEAFF.

At least ten counts were recorded for this clonotype. This chain links TRBV30 with TRBJ1-1; D uncertain. CDR1 and CDR2 from the germline V gene are GTSNPN and SVGIG (reference sequence). V lost 4 bases, J lost 1 base, and 10 bases lay in between. The CDR3 loop spans 13 amino acids. The CDR3 DNA reads TGTGCCTGGAAGGGCAGAAAGAACACTGAAGCTTTCTTT. Protein product: CAWKGRKNTEAFF.

The table lists this clonotype with many counts. V usage is TRBV7-7 and J usage is TRBJ2-1, with D maybe TRBD1 (7 bases). The CDR3 totals 16 residues. Trimming removed 6 bases at V and 0 bases at J, with 15 bases between. The germline V gene has CDR1 SSHAT and CDR2 FNYEAQ (reference sequence). The CDR3 region has the DNA TGTGCCAGCAGTCAAAGACAGGGAGGCTCCTACAATGAGCAGTTCTTC. Amino acid sequence: CASSQRQGGSYNEQFF. Complete variable domain (other parts from reference TRBV7-7 and TRBJ2-1): GAGVSQSPRYKVTKRGQDVTLRCDPISSHATLYWYQQALGQGPEFLTYFNYEAQPDKSGLPSDRFSAERPEGSISTLTIQRTEQRDSAMYRCASSQRQGGSYNEQFFGPGTRLTVL.